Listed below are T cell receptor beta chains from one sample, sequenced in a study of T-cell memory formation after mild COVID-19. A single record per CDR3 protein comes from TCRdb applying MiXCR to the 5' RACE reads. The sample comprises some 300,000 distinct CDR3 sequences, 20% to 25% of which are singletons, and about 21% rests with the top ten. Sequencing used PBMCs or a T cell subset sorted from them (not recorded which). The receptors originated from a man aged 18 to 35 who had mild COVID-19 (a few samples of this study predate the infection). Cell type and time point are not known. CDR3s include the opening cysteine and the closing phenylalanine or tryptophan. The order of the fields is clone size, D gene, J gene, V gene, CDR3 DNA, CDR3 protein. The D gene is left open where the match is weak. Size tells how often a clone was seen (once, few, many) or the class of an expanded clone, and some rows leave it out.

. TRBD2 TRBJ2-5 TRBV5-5 TGTGCCAGCAGCGCCGTGGGACTAGCGGGGCAAGAGACCCAGTACTTC CASSAVGLAGQETQYF
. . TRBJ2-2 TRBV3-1 TGTGCCAGCAGCCGCCGGGGGAACGGGGAGCTGTTTTTT CASSRRGNGELFF
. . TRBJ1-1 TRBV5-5 TGTGCCAGCAGCTTGGACCGCCCCTGGAGAGCTTTCTTT CASSLDRPWRAFF
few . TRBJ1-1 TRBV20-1 TGCAGTGCTCCCGGGACCTCCCGGGACACTGAAGCTTTCTTT CSAPGTSRDTEAFF
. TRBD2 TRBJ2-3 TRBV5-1 TGCGCCAGCAGCTGGAGCGGGGGGCTAATAGATACGCAGTATTTT CASSWSGGLIDTQYF
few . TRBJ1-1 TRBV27 TGTGCCAGCGCCCAGGTCAGGGTAGTGAGTACTGAAGCTTTCTTT CASAQVRVVSTEAFF
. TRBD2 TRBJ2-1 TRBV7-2 TGTGCCAGCAGCTTAGAACTAGCGGGGGATGAGCAGTTCTTC CASSLELAGDEQFF
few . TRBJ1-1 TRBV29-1 TGCAGCGTCGGGACCCGCACTGAAGCTTTCTTT CSVGTRTEAFF
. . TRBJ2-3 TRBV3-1 TGTGCCAGCAGTTCCTCGCCGTTTACAGATACGCAGTATTTT CASSSSPFTDTQYF
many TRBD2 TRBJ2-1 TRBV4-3 TGCGCCAGCAGCCAAGAGGAGGGACTAGAGTACAATGAGCAGTTCTTC CASSQEEGLEYNEQFF
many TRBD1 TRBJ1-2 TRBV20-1 TGCAGTGCTAGAGACTACAGGGGACATGGCTACACCTTC CSARDYRGHGYTF
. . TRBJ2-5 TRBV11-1 TGTGCCAGCAGGTGTAAGCCCCCAGGGAATGGCAAATCCCAGTACTTC CASRCKPPGNGKSQYF
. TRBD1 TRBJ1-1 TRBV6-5 TGTGCCAGCAGATCTGGACAGGCTGACACTGAAGCTTTCTTT CASRSGQADTEAFF
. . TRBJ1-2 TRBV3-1 TGTGCCAGCAGCCAAGAAGGCAGCGGTGGCTACACCTTC CASSQEGSGGYTF
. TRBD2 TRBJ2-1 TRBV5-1 TGCGCCAGCAGCTTGGAACCCGCGGGGGGCTCCTACAATGAGCAGTTCTTC CASSLEPAGGSYNEQFF
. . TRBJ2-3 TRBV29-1 TGCAGCGGCCAGAGGGATAGGTTTACAGATACGCAGTATTTT CSGQRDRFTDTQYF
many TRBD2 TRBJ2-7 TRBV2 TGTGCCAGCGGGACTAGCGACTACGAGCAGTACTTC CASGTSDYEQYF
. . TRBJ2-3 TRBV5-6 TGTGCCAGCAGCCCGTTCAGGATCGGCACAGATACGCAGTATTTT CASSPFRIGTDTQYF
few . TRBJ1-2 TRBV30 TGTGCCTGGGTGGACTCGCTAAACTATGGCTACACCTTC CAWVDSLNYGYTF
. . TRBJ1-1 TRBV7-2 TGTGCCAGCAGCTTCCTTGCAGAAGCTTTCTTT CASSFLAEAFF
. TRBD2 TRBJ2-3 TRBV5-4 TGTGCCAGCAGCCCCACTAGCGGGGGGGGCGATACGCAGTATTTT CASSPTSGGGDTQYF
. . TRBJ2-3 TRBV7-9 TGTGCCAGCAGCTTATCCCCGGGGGGCGCCGGAGATACGCAGTATTTT CASSLSPGGAGDTQYF
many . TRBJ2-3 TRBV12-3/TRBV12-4 TGCGCCAGCAGCCTGGGAGTCGATACGCAGTATTTT CASSLGVDTQYF
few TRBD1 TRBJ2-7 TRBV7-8 TGTGCCAGCAGCTTGAAGGACAGGGACTACGAGCAGTACTTC CASSLKDRDYEQYF